This T cell receptor beta chain was profiled in a study of blood T cell repertoires in COVID-19. Study-wide background: Specimens from acute and convalescent COVID-19 originated in the United States, Italy and Spain. In each case, the material was cDNA or gDNA derived from T cells, B-cell-depleted T cells, or PBMCs.

Germline V gene sequence: CDR1 MNHEY, CDR2 SVGAGI. Trimming pared 7 bases from V and 4 bases from J, leaving 16 bases between. CDR3 size: 14 residues. Original processing notes: Reference gene primer amplification gave nucleated cell count estimates. Repertoires were generated with immunoSEQ multiplex PCR, while TCRdb's copy carries only in-frame clones and drops some. That table gives V, J and clone size, and the DNA gave D and trimming. The table includes 200,000 to 250,000 clones, 70% to 90% detected once. Sequencing used peripheral blood. The genes are TRBV6-5 and TRBJ1-2, with unresolved D. This sequence was found in a man aged 35-49 years with acute or convalescent COVID-19. In nucleotides, the CDR3 is TGTGCCAGCATTCCTTTAGGTCGGAGCTATGGCTACACCTTC. This sequence encodes CASIPLGRSYGYTF.